The 10 T cell receptor beta chains reported below all come from one sample, sequenced in a study of glioma-infiltrating T cells after dendritic cell vaccination. Stated time point: after dendritic cell vaccination, including at tumor progression/relapse. Here immunoSEQ multiplex PCR was the method, and the copy in TCRdb shows in-frame clones only, minus some. The sample has under 130,000 clones, 90% seen once; the top ten hold 2.5% to 3.5%. The sequencing used blood, collected after dendritic cell vaccination. The receptors were sampled from a human donor with glioblastoma.

The chain carries TRBV11-2 and TRBJ2-1; 7 bases map to TRBD1. V lost 1 base, J lost 4 bases, and 4 bases stayed unmatched. This CDR3 has 15 residues. CDR1 and CDR2 (germline): SGHAT, FQNNGV. The CDR3 DNA follows: TGTGCCAGCAGCTTAGGGCAGGGGGTTTACAATGAGCAGTTCTTC. Its protein is CASSLGQGVYNEQFF. Looking up the rest from reference TRBV11-2 and TRBJ2-1 gives the full variable domain: EAGVAQSPRYKIIEKRQSVAFWCNPISGHATLYWYQQILGQGPKLLIQFQNNGVVDDSQLPKDRFSAERLKGVDSTLKIQPAKLEDSAVYLCASSLGQGVYNEQFFGPGTRLTVL.

Here the CDR3 reads CAWSVSAVSPLHF. Written as DNA, the CDR3 is TGTGCCTGGAGTGTCTCAGCGGTTTCACCCCTCCACTTT. V gene TRBV30 combines with J gene TRBJ1-6; D not certain. This CDR3 contains 13 residues. The V end lost 0 bases, the J end lost 9 bases, and 9 bases lay between the germline ends. Germline assignment: CDR1 GTSNPN and CDR2 SVGIG (reference sequence).

The V and J genes are TRBV2 and TRBJ2-3, with TRBD1 matching 8 bases. Per the germline V gene, CDR1 is SNHLY and CDR2 is FYNNEI. V lost 4 bases to trimming and J lost 8 bases; unmatched junction nucleotides: 8. There are 14 residues in the CDR3. CDR3 nucleotide sequence: TGTGCCAGCAGTGGACAGGGGTTTGTAGTTACGCAGTATTTT. The encoded protein is CASSGQGFVVTQYF.

The DNA of the CDR3 is TGTGCCAGTAGTATGATGGCTGGGGCCCGGGGGCAGCCCCAGCATTTT. It encodes CASSMMAGARGQPQHF. The chain combines TRBV19 with TRBJ1-5; a weak D match, TRBD1 (5 bases). Germline V gene data show CDR1 as LNHDA and CDR2 as SQIVND (reference sequence). There are 16 residues in the CDR3. Trimming stripped 3 bases from V and 7 bases from J, with 19 bases between. Full variable domain (outside the CDR3, taken from reference TRBV19 and TRBJ1-5): DGGITQSPKYLFRKEGQNVTLSCEQNLNHDAMYWYRQDPGQGLRLIYYSQIVNDFQKGDIAEGYSVSREKKESFPLTVTSAQKNPTAFYLCASSMMAGARGQPQHFGDGTRLSIL.

This clone has only one observation. This chain joins TRBV30 and TRBJ1-1, with D unresolved. The CDR3 sequence is 17 residues long. V was clipped by 0 bases and J by 1 base, with 18 bases between them. CDR1 and CDR2 from the germline V gene are GTSNPN and SVGIG (reference sequence). CDR3 nucleotides: TGTGCCTGGAGTGTACTTCTCACCCGACGGGAGAACACTGAAGCTTTCTTT. Translating gives CAWSVLLTRRENTEAFF.

The chain carries TRBV9 and TRBJ2-5; 10 bases map to TRBD1. In germline, CDR1 is SGDLS, CDR2 YYNGEE. The V and J ends lost 4 bases and 5 bases, in that order; junction bases with no gene match: 8. The CDR3 length is 15 residues. The DNA for the CDR3 is TGTGCCAGCAGCAGCCGACAGGGGGCGCTTGAGACCCAGTACTTC. Encoded protein: CASSSRQGALETQYF.

The CDR3 spells CASSPSRSSVETQYF. The DNA for the CDR3 is TGTGCCAGCAGCCCCTCAAGGTCTAGCGTAGAGACCCAGTACTTC. The V gene is TRBV7-3, the J gene TRBJ2-5, with D perhaps TRBD2 (6 bases). The CDR3 is 15 residues long. Trimming removed 5 bases at V and 4 bases at J, with 17 bases between. Germline assignment: CDR1 SGHTA and CDR2 FQGTGA.

The chain couples TRBV7-6 to TRBJ2-1; weak D call: TRBD2 (5 bases). Trimming took off 5 bases at V and 9 bases at J, with 14 bases between the two ends. CDR1 and CDR2 (germline): SGHVS, FNYEAQ. This CDR3 has 13 amino acids. CDR3 sequence reads: CASSTSSAGEQFF. The CDR3, as DNA: TGTGCCAGCAGCACTTCGTCGGCGGGTGAGCAGTTCTTC.

The V and J genes are TRBV4-1 and TRBJ1-4; weak D call: TRBD1 (6 bases). The V end lost 4 bases, the J end lost 2 bases, and 14 bases lay between the germline ends. This CDR3 is 16 amino acids long. The germline gives CDR1 MGHRA, CDR2 YSYEKL. CDR3 in amino acids: CASSPGGGGTNEKLFF. DNA for the CDR3: TGCGCCAGCAGCCCCGGAGGTGGGGGCACTAATGAAAAACTGTTTTTT.

This chain joins TRBV19 and TRBJ2-3; 11 nucleotides agree with TRBD1. With V trimmed by 5 bases and J by 4 bases, 11 bases remained unmatched. The length of the CDR3 is 17 residues. Germline CDR1 reads LNHDA; CDR2 reads SQIVND (reference sequence). CDR3 sequence: CASSVRDRGSGPDTQYF. In DNA, the CDR3 is TGTGCCAGTAGTGTCCGGGACAGGGGGTCGGGCCCAGATACGCAGTATTTT.